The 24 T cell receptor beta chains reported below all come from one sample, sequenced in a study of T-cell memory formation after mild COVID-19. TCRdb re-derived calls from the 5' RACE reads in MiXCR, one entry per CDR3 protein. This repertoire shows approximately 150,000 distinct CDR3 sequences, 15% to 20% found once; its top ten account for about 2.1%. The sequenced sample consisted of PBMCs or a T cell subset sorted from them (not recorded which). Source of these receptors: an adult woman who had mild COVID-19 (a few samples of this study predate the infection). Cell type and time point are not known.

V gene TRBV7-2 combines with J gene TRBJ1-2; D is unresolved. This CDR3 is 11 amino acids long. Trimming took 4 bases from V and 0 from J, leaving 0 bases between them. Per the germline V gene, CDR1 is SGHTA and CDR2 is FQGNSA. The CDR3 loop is CASSSNYGYTF. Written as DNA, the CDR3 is TGTGCCAGCAGCTCTAACTATGGCTACACCTTC.

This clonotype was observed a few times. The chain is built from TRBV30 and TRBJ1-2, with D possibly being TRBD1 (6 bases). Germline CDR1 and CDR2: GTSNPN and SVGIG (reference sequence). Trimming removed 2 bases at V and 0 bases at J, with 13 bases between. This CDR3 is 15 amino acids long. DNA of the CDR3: TGTGCCTGGAGTATTGGAGGGGGGGCTAACTATGGCTACACCTTC. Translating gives CAWSIGGGANYGYTF.

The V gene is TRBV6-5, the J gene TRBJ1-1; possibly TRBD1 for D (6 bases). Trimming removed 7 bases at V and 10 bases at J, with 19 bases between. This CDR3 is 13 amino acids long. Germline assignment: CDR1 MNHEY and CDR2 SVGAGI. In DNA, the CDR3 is TGTGCCAGCACCCTTACCAACGGGGGCCCAGCTTTCTTT. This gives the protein CASTLTNGGPAFF.

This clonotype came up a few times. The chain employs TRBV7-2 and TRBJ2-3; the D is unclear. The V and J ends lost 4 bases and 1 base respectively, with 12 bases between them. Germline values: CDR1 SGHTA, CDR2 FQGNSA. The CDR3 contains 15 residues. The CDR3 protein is CASSSQKPRTDTQYF. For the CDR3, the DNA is TGTGCCAGCAGCTCCCAGAAGCCCCGCACAGATACGCAGTATTTT.

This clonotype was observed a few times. CDR3 DNA sequence: TGTGCCAGCAGCGTAGCTCCGGGGGCTACCACAGATACGCAGTATTTT. This sequence encodes CASSVAPGATTDTQYF. The chain carries TRBV9 and TRBJ2-3; tentatively, D is TRBD1 or TRBD2 (6 bases each). Between the trimmed V and J ends, which lost 0 bases and 2 bases, there was a span of 13 bases. This CDR3 contains 16 residues. Looked up from germline, CDR1 is SGDLS and CDR2 is YYNGEE. The full variable domain, completed using reference TRBV9 and TRBJ2-3, is DSGVTQTPKHLITATGQRVTLRCSPRSGDLSVYWYQQSLDQGLQFLIQYYNGEERAKGNILERFSAQQFPDLHSELNLSSLELGDSALYFCASSVAPGATTDTQYFGPGTRLTVL.

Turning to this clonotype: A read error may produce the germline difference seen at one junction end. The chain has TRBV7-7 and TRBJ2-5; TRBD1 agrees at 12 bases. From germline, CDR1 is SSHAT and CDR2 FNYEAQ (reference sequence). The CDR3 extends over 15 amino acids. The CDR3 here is CASSPRDRGPETQYF. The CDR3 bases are TGTGCTAGCAGCCCGAGGGACAGGGGGCCGGAGACCCAGTACTTC.

CDR3 region: CASSPARAGGRNEQFF. Here the CDR3 DNA reads TGTGCCAGTAGTCCAGCGAGGGCGGGAGGGCGGAATGAGCAGTTCTTC. J is TRBJ2-1 and V is TRBV19, with 9 bases identical to TRBD2. Germline V gene sequence: CDR1 LNHDA, CDR2 SQIVND (reference sequence). The ends lost 5 bases at V and 7 bases at J; junction bases unmatched: 12. CDR3 length equals 16 residues.

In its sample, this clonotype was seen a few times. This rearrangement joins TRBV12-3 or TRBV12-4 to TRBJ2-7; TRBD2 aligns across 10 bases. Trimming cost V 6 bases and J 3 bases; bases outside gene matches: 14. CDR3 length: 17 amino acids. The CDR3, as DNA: TGTGCCAGCAGCCCAGGGGGGCTAGCGGGAGAGGGCTACGAGCAGTACTTC. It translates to CASSPGGLAGEGYEQYF.

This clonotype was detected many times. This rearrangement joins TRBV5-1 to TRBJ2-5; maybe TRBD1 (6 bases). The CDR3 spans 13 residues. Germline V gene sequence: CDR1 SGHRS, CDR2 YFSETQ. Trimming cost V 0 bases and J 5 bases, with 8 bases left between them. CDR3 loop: CASSLGTEETQYF. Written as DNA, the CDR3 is TGCGCCAGCAGCTTGGGGACAGAGGAGACCCAGTACTTC.

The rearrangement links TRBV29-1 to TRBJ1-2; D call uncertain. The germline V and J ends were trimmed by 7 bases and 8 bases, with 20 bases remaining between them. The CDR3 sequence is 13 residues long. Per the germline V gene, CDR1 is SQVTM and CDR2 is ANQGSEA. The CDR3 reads CSAQAGISLGYTF. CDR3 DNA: TGCAGCGCCCAGGCAGGTATTTCGTTGGGCTACACCTTC. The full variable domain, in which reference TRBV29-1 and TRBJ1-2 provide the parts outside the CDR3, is SAVISQKPSRDICQRGTSLTIQCQVDSQVTMMFWYRQQPGQSLTLIATANQGSEATYESGFVIDKFPISRPNLTFSTLTVSNMSPEDSSIYLCSAQAGISLGYTFGSGTRLTVV.

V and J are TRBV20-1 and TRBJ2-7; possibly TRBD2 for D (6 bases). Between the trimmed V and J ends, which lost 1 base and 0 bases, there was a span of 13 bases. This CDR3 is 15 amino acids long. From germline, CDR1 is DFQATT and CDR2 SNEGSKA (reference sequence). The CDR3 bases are TGCAGTGCTAGAGGAAGACGGGAGAGCTCCTACGAGCAGTACTTC. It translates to CSARGRRESSYEQYF.

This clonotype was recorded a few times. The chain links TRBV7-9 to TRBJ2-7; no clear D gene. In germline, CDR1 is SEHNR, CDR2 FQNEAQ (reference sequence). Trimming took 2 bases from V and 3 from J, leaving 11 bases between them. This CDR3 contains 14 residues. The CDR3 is CASSLPLKSYEQYF. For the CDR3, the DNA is TGTGCCAGCAGCTTACCCCTAAAAAGCTACGAGCAGTACTTC.

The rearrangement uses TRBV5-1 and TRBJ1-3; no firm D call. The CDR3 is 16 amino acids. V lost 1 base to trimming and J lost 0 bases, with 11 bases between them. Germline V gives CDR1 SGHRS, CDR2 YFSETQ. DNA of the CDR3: TGCGCCAGCAGCTTGTCCGATTCCCTCTCTGGAAACACCATATATTTT. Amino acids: CASSLSDSLSGNTIYF. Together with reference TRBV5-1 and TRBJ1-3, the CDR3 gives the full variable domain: KAGVTQTPRYLIKTRGQQVTLSCSPISGHRSVSWYQQTPGQGLQFLFEYFSETQRNKGNFPGRFSGRQFSNSRSEMNVSTLELGDSALYLCASSLSDSLSGNTIYFGEGSWLTVV.

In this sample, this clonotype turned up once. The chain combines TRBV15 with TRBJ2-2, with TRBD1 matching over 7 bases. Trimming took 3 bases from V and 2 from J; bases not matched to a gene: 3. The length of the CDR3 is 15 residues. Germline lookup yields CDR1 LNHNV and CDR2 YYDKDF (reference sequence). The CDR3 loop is CATSRGTVNTGELFF. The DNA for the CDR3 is TGTGCCACCAGCAGGGGGACAGTCAACACCGGGGAGCTGTTTTTT.

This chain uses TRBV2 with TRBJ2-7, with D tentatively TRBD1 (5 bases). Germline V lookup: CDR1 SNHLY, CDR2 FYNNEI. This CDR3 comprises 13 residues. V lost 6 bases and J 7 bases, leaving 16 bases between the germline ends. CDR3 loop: CASSASGMREQYF. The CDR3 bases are TGTGCCAGCAGCGCCTCAGGGATGCGGGAGCAGTACTTC.

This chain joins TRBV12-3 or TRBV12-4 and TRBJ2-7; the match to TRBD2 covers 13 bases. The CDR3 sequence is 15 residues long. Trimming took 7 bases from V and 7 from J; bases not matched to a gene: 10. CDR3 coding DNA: TGTGCCAGCAATCCCGGACTAGCGGGAGTAAAAGAGCAGTACTTC. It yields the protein CASNPGLAGVKEQYF.

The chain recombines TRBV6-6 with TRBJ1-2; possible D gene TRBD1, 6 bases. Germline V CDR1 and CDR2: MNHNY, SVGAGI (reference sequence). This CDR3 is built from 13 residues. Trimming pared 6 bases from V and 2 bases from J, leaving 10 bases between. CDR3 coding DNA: TGTGCCAGCAGATCAGGACAGAACTATGGCTACACCTTC. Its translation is CASRSGQNYGYTF.

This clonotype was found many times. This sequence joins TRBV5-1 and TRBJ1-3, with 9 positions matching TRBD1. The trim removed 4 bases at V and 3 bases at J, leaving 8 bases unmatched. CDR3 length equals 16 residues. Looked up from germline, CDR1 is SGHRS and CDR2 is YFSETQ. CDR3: CASSPTGTGYGNTIYF. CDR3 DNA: TGCGCCAGCAGCCCGACCGGGACAGGGTATGGAAACACCATATATTTT. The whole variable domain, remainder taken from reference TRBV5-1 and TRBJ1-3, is KAGVTQTPRYLIKTRGQQVTLSCSPISGHRSVSWYQQTPGQGLQFLFEYFSETQRNKGNFPGRFSGRQFSNSRSEMNVSTLELGDSALYLCASSPTGTGYGNTIYFGEGSWLTVV.

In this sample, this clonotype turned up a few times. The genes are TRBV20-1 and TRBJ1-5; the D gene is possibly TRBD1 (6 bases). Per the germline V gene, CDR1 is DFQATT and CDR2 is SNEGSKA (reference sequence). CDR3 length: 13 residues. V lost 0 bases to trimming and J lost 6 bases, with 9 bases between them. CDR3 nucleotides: TGCAGTGCTAGAGACGGGGGGCTTCAGCCCCAGCATTTT. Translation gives CSARDGGLQPQHF.

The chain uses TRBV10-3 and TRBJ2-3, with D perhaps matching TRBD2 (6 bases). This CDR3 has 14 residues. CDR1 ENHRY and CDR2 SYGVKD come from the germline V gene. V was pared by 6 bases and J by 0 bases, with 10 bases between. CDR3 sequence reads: CAIRDGGSTDTQYF. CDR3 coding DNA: TGTGCCATCAGGGACGGGGGAAGCACAGATACGCAGTATTTT.

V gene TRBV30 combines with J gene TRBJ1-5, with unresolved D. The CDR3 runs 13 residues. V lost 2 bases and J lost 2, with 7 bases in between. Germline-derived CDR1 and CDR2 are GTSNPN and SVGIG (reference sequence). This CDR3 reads CAWSLIGNQPQHF. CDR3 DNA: TGTGCCTGGAGTCTGATTGGCAATCAGCCCCAGCATTTT. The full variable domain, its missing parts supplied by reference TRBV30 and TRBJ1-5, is SQTIHQWPATLVQPVGSPLSLECTVEGTSNPNLYWYRQAAGRGLQLLFYSVGIGQISSEVPQNLSASRPQDRQFILSSKKLLLSDSGFYLCAWSLIGNQPQHFGDGTRLSIL.

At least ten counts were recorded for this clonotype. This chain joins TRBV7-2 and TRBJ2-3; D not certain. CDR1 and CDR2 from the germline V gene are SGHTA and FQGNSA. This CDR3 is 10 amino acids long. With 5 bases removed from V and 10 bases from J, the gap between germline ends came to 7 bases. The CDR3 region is CASSGQAQYF. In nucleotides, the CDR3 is TGTGCCAGCAGCGGCCAAGCGCAGTATTTT.

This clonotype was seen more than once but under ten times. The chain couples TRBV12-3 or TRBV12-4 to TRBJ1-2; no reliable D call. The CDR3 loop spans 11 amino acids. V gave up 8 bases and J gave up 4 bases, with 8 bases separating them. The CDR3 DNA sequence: TGTGCCAGCCGGAGCCTCTATGGCTACACCTTC. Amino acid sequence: CASRSLYGYTF.

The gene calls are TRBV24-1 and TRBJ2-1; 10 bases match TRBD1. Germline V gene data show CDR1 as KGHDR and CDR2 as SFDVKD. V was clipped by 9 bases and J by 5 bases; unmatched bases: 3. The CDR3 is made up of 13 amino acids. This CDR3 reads CATGTGVNNEQFF. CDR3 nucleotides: TGTGCCACCGGGACAGGGGTTAACAATGAGCAGTTCTTC.